Below, 8 T cell receptor beta chains from the same sample are listed, as sequenced in a study of cytomegalovirus exposure and HLA in healthy donors. It was with 60 Vbeta and 13 Jbeta primers that the PCR ran. The assay was immunoSEQ multiplex PCR, and TCRdb's table has in-frame clones only and misses some. The sample carries some 100,000 clones, more than 60% recorded once. Sequenced: PBMCs. The source of these receptors is a female donor in good health and CMV-seronegative.

The chain uses TRBV5-1 and TRBJ2-3; 7 bases are a match to TRBD1. The CDR3 consists of 14 residues. Losses at the gene ends were 4 bases for V and 2 bases for J; bases not matched to a gene: 4. Germline V gene sequence: CDR1 SGHRS, CDR2 YFSETQ. CDR3 coding DNA: TGCGCCAGCAGCCCGGGACAGTACACAGATACGCAGTATTTT. It yields the protein CASSPGQYTDTQYF.

This chain connects TRBV19 to TRBJ1-2; D call uncertain. Trimming pared 3 bases from V and 0 bases from J, leaving 5 bases between. Germline loops: CDR1 LNHDA, CDR2 SQIVND (reference sequence). The CDR3 length is 13 residues. The DNA of the CDR3 is TGTGCCAGTAGTATTGTAGCTAACTATGGCTACACCTTC. Amino acids: CASSIVANYGYTF.

This chain joins TRBV2 and TRBJ2-5; 10 bases are shared with TRBD2. CDR1 and CDR2 (germline): SNHLY, FYNNEI. CDR3 size: 15 residues. J gave up 4 bases and V 5 bases, and 7 bases lay outside the gene matches. This CDR3 is CASSLSGGAGETQYF. The CDR3 DNA follows: TGTGCCAGCAGTCTCAGCGGGGGGGCGGGAGAGACCCAGTACTTC.

The CDR3 is CASSRRDRGITEAFF. CDR3 nucleotide sequence: TGTGCCAGCAGCCGACGGGACAGGGGTATCACTGAAGCTTTCTTT. The chain employs TRBV4-2 and TRBJ1-1; 10 bases agree with TRBD1. The CDR3 is made up of 15 amino acids. The germline V gene encodes CDR1 LGHNA and CDR2 YNFKEQ. V shed 4 bases and J 4 bases; nucleotides not matched to a gene: 6.

This clone was detected only once. The chain uses TRBV4-1 and TRBJ1-1, with D hard to call. Germline CDR1 reads MGHRA; CDR2 reads YSYEKL. This CDR3 region has 14 residues. Trimming removed 0 bases at V and 8 bases at J, with 13 bases between. As DNA, the CDR3 is TGCGCCAGCAGCCAAGATTGGTCACGGAGGGAAGCTTTCTTT. It yields the protein CASSQDWSRREAFF.

CDR3 nucleotide sequence: TGTGCCAGTGAGGACACCGCAGACAACTATGGCTACACCTTC. It is translated as CASEDTADNYGYTF. The chain is built from TRBV19 and TRBJ1-2, with TRBD1 as a possible D gene (5 bases). Germline V gene sequence: CDR1 LNHDA, CDR2 SQIVND (reference sequence). This CDR3 has 14 residues. Between the trimmed V and J ends, which lost 8 bases and 2 bases, there was a span of 15 bases.

The V call is TRBV6-4, the J call TRBJ2-3; 11 bases fit TRBD2. The CDR3 loop spans 16 amino acids. The trim removed 5 bases at V and 2 bases at J, leaving 6 bases unmatched. Germline CDR1 reads MRHNA; CDR2 reads SNTAGT. The CDR3 nucleotides are TGTGCCAGCAGTCGTACTAGCGGGGGACTCACAGATACGCAGTATTTT. This translates into CASSRTSGGLTDTQYF.

The sample holds many counts of this clone. The chain couples TRBV4-2 to TRBJ2-3, with 7 nucleotides matching TRBD2. Looked up from germline, CDR1 is LGHNA and CDR2 is YNFKEQ. The CDR3 consists of 15 residues. V gave up 0 bases and J gave up 1 base; unmatched junction bases: 1. CDR3 loop: CASSQDRGGTDTQYF. CDR3 DNA: TGTGCCAGCAGCCAAGATCGGGGGGGCACAGATACGCAGTATTTT.